Sequencing of this TCR beta chain was carried out in a study of CD8+CD57+ T cells in acquired aplastic anemia. For this clonotype: Its antigen is unidentified.

Whoever was chosen for sequencing had shown CD8+CD57+ cell expansion by flow cytometry. In germline, CDR1 is WNHNN, CDR2 SYGVQD (reference sequence). This CDR3 region has 12 residues. The V end was cut by 3 bases, the J end by 11 bases, with 13 bases between. Genomic DNA constituted the template upon which TCR beta VDJ and CDR3 profiling was performed. One entry per CDR3 protein, called by TCRdb with MiXCR from the reads. Of some 170,000 distinct CDR3 sequences listed, around 50% are singletons. Findings and caveats of the study: Researchers report that 25 to 35 CD8+ CDR3 sequences appeared in both patients and controls. For CD8+ Simpson's diversity, patients and controls showed no significant difference.

This chain links TRBV10-1 with TRBJ1-1, with D perhaps TRBD1 (5 bases). This receptor was obtained from a human donor with aplastic anemia. Sequencing was carried out using sorted CD4+, CD8+, or CD8+CD57+ T cells (not recorded which) from PBMCs. DNA for the CDR3: TGCGCCAGCAGTGAATCTGACGGGGCGGCTTTCTTT. Its translation: CASSESDGAAFF.